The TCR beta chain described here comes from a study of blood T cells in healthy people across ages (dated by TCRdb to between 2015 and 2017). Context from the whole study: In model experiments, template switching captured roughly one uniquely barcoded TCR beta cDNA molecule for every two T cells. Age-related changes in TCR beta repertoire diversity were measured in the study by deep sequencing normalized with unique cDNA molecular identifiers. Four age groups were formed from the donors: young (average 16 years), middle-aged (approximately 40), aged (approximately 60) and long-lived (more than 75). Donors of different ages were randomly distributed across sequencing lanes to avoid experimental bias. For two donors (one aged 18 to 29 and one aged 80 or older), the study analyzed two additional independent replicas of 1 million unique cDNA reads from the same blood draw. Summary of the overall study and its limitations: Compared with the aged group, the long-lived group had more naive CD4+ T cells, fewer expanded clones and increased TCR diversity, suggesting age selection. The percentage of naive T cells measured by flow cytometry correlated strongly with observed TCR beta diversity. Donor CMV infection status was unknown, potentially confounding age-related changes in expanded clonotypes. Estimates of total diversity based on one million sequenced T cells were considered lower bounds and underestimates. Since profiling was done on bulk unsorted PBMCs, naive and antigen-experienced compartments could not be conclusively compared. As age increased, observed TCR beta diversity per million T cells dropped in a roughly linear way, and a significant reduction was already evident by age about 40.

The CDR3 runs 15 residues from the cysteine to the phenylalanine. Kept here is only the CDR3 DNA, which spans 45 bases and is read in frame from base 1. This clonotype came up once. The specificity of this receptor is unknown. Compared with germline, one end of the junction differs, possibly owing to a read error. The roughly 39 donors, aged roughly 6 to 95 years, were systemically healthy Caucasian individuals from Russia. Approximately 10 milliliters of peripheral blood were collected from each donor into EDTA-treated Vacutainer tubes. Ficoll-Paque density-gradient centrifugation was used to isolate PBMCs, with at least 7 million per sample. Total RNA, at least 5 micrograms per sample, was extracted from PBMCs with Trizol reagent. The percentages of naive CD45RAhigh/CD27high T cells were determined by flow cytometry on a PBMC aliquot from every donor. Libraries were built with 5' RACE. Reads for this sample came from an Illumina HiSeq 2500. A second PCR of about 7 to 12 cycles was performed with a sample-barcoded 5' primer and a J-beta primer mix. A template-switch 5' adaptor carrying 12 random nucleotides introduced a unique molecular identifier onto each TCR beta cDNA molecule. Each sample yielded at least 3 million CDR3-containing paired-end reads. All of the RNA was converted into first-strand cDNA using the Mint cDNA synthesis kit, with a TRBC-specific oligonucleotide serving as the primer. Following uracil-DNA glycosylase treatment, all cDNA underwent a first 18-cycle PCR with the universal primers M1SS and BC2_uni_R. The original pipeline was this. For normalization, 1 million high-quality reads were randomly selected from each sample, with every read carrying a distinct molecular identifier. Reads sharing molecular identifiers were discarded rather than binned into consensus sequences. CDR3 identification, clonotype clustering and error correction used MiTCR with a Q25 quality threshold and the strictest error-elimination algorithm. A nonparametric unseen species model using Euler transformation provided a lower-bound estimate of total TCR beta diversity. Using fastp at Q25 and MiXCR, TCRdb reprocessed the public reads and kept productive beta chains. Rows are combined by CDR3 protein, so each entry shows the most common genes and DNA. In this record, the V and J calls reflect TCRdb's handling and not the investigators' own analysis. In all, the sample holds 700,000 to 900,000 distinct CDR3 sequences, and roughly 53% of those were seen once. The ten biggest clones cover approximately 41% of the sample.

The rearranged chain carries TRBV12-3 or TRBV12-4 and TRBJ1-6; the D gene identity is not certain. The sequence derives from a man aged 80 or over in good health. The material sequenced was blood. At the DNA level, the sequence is TGTGCCAGCAGTCCCAGGCCCCCGGGAGATTCACCCCCCCACTTT. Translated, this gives CASSPRPPGDSPPHF.